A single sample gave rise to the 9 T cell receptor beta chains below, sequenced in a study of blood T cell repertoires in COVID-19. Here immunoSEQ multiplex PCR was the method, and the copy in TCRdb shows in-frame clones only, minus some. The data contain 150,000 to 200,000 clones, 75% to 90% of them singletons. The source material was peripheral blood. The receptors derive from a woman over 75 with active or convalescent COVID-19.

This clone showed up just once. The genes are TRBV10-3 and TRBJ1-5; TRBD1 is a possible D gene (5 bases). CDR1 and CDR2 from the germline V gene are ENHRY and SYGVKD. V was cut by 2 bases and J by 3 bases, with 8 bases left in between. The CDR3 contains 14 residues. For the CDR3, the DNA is TGTGCCATCAGTGAGAAACAGGCCAATCAGCCCCAGCATTTT. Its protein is CAISEKQANQPQHF.

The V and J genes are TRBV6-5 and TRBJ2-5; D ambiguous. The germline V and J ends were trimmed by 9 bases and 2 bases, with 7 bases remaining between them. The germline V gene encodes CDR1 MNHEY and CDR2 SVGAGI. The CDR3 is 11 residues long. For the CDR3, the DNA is TGTGCCAGTTCCTTGCAAGAGACCCAGTACTTC. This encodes CASSLQETQYF.

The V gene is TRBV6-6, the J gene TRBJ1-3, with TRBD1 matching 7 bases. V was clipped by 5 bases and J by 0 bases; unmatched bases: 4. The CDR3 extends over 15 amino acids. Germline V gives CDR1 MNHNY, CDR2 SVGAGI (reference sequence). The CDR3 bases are TGTGCCAGCAGTGGGACAGCCTCCTCTGGAAACACCATATATTTT. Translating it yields CASSGTASSGNTIYF.

The CDR3 here is CASSENPGFMNTEAFF. CDR3 sequence (DNA): TGTGCCAGCAGTGAGAATCCGGGTTTCATGAACACTGAAGCTTTCTTT. The rearrangement uses TRBV6-4 and TRBJ1-1; D is unclear. This CDR3 spans 16 amino acids. V was trimmed by 3 bases and J by 0 bases, leaving 14 bases between them. Germline lookup yields CDR1 MRHNA and CDR2 SNTAGT.

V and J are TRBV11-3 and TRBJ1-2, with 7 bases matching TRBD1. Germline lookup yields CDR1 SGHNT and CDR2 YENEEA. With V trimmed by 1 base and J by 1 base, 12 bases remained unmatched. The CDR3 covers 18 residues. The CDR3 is CASSLVRGGQANNYGYTF. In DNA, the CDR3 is TGTGCCAGCAGCTTAGTTAGGGGAGGACAGGCCAATAACTATGGCTACACCTTC.

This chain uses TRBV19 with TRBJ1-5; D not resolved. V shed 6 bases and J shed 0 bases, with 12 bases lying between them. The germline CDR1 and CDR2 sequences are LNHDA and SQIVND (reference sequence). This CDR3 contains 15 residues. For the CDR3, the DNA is TGTGCCAGTAGCGACAACATTCTTAGCAATCAGCCCCAGCATTTT. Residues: CASSDNILSNQPQHF.

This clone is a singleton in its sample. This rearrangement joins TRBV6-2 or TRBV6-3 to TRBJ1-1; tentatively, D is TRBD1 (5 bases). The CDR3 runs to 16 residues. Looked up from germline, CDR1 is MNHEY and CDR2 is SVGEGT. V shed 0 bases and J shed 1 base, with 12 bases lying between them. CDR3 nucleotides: TGTGCCAGCAGTTACTCCGGGGGGGAGAGGAACACTGAAGCTTTCTTT. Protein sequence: CASSYSGGERNTEAFF.

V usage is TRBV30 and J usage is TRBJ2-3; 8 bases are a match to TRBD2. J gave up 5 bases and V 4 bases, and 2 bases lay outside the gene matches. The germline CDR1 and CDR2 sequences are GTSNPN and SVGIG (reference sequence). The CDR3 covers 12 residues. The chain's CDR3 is CAWTRGGDTQYF. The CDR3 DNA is TGTGCCTGGACCCGGGGGGGAGATACGCAGTATTTT.

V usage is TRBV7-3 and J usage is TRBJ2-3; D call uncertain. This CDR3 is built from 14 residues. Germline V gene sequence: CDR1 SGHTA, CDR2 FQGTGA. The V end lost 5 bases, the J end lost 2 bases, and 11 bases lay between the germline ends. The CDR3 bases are TGTGCCAGCAGCACGCGACTCATCACAGATACGCAGTATTTT. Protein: CASSTRLITDTQYF. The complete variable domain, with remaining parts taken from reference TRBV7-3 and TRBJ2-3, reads GAGVSQTPSNKVTEKGKYVELRCDPISGHTALYWYRQSLGQGPEFLIYFQGTGAADDSGLPNDRFFAVRPEGSVSTLKIQRTERGDSAVYLCASSTRLITDTQYFGPGTRLTVL.